The clone carrying this T cell receptor (beta chain) was seen a few times. Its target is unknown. One entry per CDR3 protein results from TCRdb running MiXCR on the reads. The table includes approximately 30,000 distinct CDR3 sequences, 15% to 20% detected once. The data were obtained in a study of T cell repertoires in cytomegalovirus infection. For the study at large: CMV infection and matching HLA type were both indicated by public TCR beta signatures.

Germline assignment: CDR1 SEHNR and CDR2 FQNEAQ (reference sequence). V was cut by 5 bases and J by 1 base, with 14 bases left in between. The CDR3 covers 15 residues. Sequences were derived from CD8+ T cells from cultured PBMCs, sampled from culture after CMV antigen stimulation. The chain recombines TRBV7-9 with TRBJ1-1; D not resolved. This TCR derives from a human donor in good health (CMV status not recorded). Some clones in this sample may be carry-over from other donors' samples. The CDR3: CASSKRVGRNTEAFF. CDR3 bases: TGTGCCAGCAGCAAACGAGTAGGCCGGAACACTGAAGCTTTCTTT.